This T cell receptor beta chain was captured in a study of post-analysis software for immune sequencing data. Notes on this clonotype: The antigen remains unidentified.

V lost 0 bases to trimming and J lost 6 bases, with 12 bases between them. This CDR3 has 16 amino acids. The germline V gene encodes CDR1 LGHDT and CDR2 YNNKEL (reference sequence). Unique molecular identifiers were built into the TCR beta cDNA libraries. TCRdb re-called the PCR reads through MiXCR, storing one row per CDR3 protein. Here the sample spans about 540,000 distinct CDR3 sequences, under 40% being singletons. The study, taken as a whole, reports: A few TRBV segments occurring more often in patients than controls included TRBV5-6, TRBV5-1 and TRBV20-1.

Material for sequencing was blood. This receptor was obtained from a girl aged 2-17 years with multiple sclerosis. The chain uses TRBV3-1 and TRBJ1-6; no reliable D call. CDR3 nucleotides: TGTGCCAGCAGCCAAGAAGGGCCTATGGGTAATTCACCCCTCCACTTT. Its translation: CASSQEGPMGNSPLHF.